The 24 T cell receptor beta chains reported below all come from one sample, sequenced in a study of T cells after yellow fever vaccination. TCRdb recomputed calls from the 5' RACE reads with MiXCR, one row per CDR3 protein. The data show about 430,000 distinct CDR3 sequences, with over 15% seen just once and 18% held by the top ten. The sample consisted of PBMCs, taken before the yellow fever booster vaccination. These receptors all come from a man aged 18 to 30 who received the YFV17D yellow fever vaccine.

J is TRBJ1-1 and V is TRBV18; D is perhaps TRBD1 (6 bases). In germline, CDR1 is KGHSH, CDR2 LQKENI. The CDR3 runs 14 residues. V was clipped by 3 bases and J by 3 bases, with 11 bases between them. The DNA of the CDR3 is TGTGCCAGCTCACCTGCGGGGGCGGACACTGAAGCTTTCTTT. It yields the protein CASSPAGADTEAFF. Full variable domain (outside the CDR3, taken from reference TRBV18 and TRBJ1-1): NAGVMQNPRHLVRRRGQEARLRCSPMKGHSHVYWYRQLPEEGLKFMVYLQKENIIDESGMPKERFSAEFPKEGPSILRIQQVVRGDSAAYFCASSPAGADTEAFFGQGTRLTVV.

In its sample, this clonotype was seen a few times. V gene TRBV4-3 combines with J gene TRBJ1-2; D is perhaps TRBD1 (5 bases). Germline lookup yields CDR1 LGHNA and CDR2 YSLEER. The CDR3 runs 14 residues. Trimming shortened V by 2 bases and J by 3 bases, and 10 bases separated the two germline ends. The CDR3 reads CASSQTSGHYGYTF. The CDR3 DNA is TGCGCCAGCAGCCAAACTTCGGGGCACTATGGCTACACCTTC.

This clonotype has ten or more counts. V usage is TRBV6-1 and J usage is TRBJ2-3; D remains ambiguous. The germline V and J ends were trimmed by 6 bases and 8 bases, with 21 bases remaining between them. Germline-derived CDR1 and CDR2 are MNHNS and SASEGT. The CDR3 has 15 residues. The CDR3 DNA sequence: TGTGCCAGCAGCGCAACTAATGTACCCCCAGGTACGCAGTATTTT. This translates into CASSATNVPPGTQYF.

The sample holds a few counts of this clonotype. No conserved phenylalanine or tryptophan is present at the end of the CDR3, so a read error is the likely explanation. The DNA is left out, because the CDR3 cannot be placed on it with certainty; the CDR3 is given as TCRdb lists it. V is TRBV3-1 and J is TRBJ2-7. The CDR3 spans 10 residues, counting both ends. Germline V CDR1 and CDR2: LGHDT, YNNKEL (reference sequence). The CDR3 loop is CASSQEGRIL.

J is TRBJ1-5 and V is TRBV2; 7 bases are shared with TRBD1. The CDR3 loop spans 15 amino acids. Germline V lookup: CDR1 SNHLY, CDR2 FYNNEI. The V and J ends lost 4 bases and 6 bases, in that order; junction bases with no gene match: 9. The CDR3: CASSVTGVLSQPQHF. CDR3 sequence (DNA): TGTGCCAGCAGTGTTACAGGGGTTTTAAGTCAGCCCCAGCATTTT.

This clonotype was detected only once. The CDR3 loop is CSARAGTGNNSPLHF. The CDR3 DNA sequence: TGCAGTGCTAGAGCTGGGACAGGGAATAATTCACCCCTCCACTTT. The V call is TRBV20-1, the J call TRBJ1-6; the match to TRBD1 covers 9 bases. Losses at the gene ends were 1 base for V and 5 bases for J; bases not matched to a gene: 3. In germline, CDR1 is DFQATT, CDR2 SNEGSKA (reference sequence). The CDR3 totals 15 residues.

This clonotype has just a few counts. The chain joins TRBV11-2 to TRBJ2-1; 8 nucleotides line up with TRBD2. The germline CDR1 and CDR2 sequences are SGHAT and FQNNGV. With V trimmed by 6 bases and J by 8 bases, 12 bases remained unmatched. The CDR3 contains 15 residues. CDR3: CASRRLASTLDEQFF. The CDR3, as DNA: TGTGCCAGCAGAAGACTAGCGAGTACGCTGGATGAGCAGTTCTTC.

The gene calls are TRBV5-1 and TRBJ1-2, with 7 bases aligning to TRBD1. CDR1 and CDR2 (germline): SGHRS, YFSETQ. This CDR3 region has 13 residues. V shed 4 bases and J 8 bases; nucleotides not matched to a gene: 8. CDR3: CASSPDRVEGYTF. CDR3 nucleotide sequence: TGCGCCAGCAGCCCTGACAGGGTTGAGGGCTACACCTTC.

The sample holds a few counts of this clonotype. The CDR3 DNA reads TGTGCCAGCAGCTTAGGGTCGGGGTTTGAGCAGTTCTTC. Residues: CASSLGSGFEQFF. The rearrangement joins TRBV7-9 to TRBJ2-1; weak D call: TRBD2 (5 bases). The CDR3 spans 13 residues. Germline V gene data show CDR1 as SEHNR and CDR2 as FQNEAQ (reference sequence). V was cut by 1 base and J by 9 bases, with 10 bases left in between.

This clonotype was detected only a few times. The chain uses TRBV24-1 and TRBJ1-6, with D unclear. Germline values: CDR1 KGHDR, CDR2 SFDVKD. CDR3 length: 12 residues. Trimming stripped 4 bases from V and 7 bases from J, with 4 bases between. The CDR3 is CATSDSNSPLHF. DNA for the CDR3: TGTGCCACCAGTGACAGCAATTCACCCCTCCACTTT.

This clonotype was counted between two and nine times. V gene TRBV7-9 combines with J gene TRBJ1-2; TRBD1 might be the D (5 bases). The V gene's germline CDR1 is SEHNR and CDR2 FQNEAQ (reference sequence). CDR3 size: 15 residues. V shed 4 bases and J shed 0 bases, with 12 bases lying between them. In DNA form, the CDR3 reads TGTGCCAGCAGCTCTCAGGGTCAGTCTAACTATGGCTACACCTTC. The encoded protein is CASSSQGQSNYGYTF.

This clonotype was counted ten times or more. The genes are TRBV20-1 and TRBJ1-4, with D hard to call. This CDR3 is 20 amino acids long. Trimming cost V 1 base and J 0 bases, with 24 bases left between them. CDR1 is DFQATT, CDR2 SNEGSKA, per germline (reference sequence). The CDR3 loop reads CSARASISTTKGATNEKLFF. CDR3 in DNA: TGCAGTGCTAGAGCCTCCATTTCGACCACAAAGGGAGCAACTAATGAAAAACTGTTTTTT.

The chain carries TRBV6-2 or TRBV6-3 and TRBJ2-2; 11 bases map to TRBD2. V shed 1 base, J shed 5 bases, and the junction held 9 bases outside the gene matches. CDR3 length: 18 residues. CDR1 MNHEY and CDR2 SVGEGT come from the germline V gene. CDR3 bases: TGTGCCAGCAGTTACTACCCCCTCCGGACTAGCGGGACCGGGGAGCTGTTTTTT. This codes for CASSYYPLRTSGTGELFF.

This clonotype was detected only a few times. The chain couples TRBV2 to TRBJ2-4; perhaps TRBD2 as D (5 bases). The CDR3 extends over 16 amino acids. Trimming stripped 3 bases from V and 3 bases from J, with 15 bases between. In germline, CDR1 is SNHLY, CDR2 FYNNEI. CDR3 in DNA: TGTGCCAGCAGTGACGGGGTCAAGACGGGCAAAAACATTCAGTACTTC. It specifies CASSDGVKTGKNIQYF.

V gene TRBV6-1 combines with J gene TRBJ1-2, with TRBD1 matching 7 bases. Germline CDR1 MNHNS, CDR2 SASEGT. CDR3 size: 14 residues. The junction had 7 bases not matched to a gene; V was cut back by 7 bases and J by 2 bases. The CDR3 spells CASTLGQPNYGYTF. In DNA, the CDR3 is TGTGCCAGCACCCTGGGACAGCCGAACTATGGCTACACCTTC.

This clonotype was detected only a few times. The rearrangement links TRBV15 to TRBJ1-2; no definite D call. Germline V gene data show CDR1 as LNHNV and CDR2 as YYDKDF (reference sequence). The CDR3 contains 12 residues. Trimming pared 5 bases from V and 7 bases from J, leaving 11 bases between. The DNA for the CDR3 is TGTGCCACCAGCCCCGACGGAGCTGGCTACACCTTC. It codes for CATSPDGAGYTF.

This clonotype has only a few counts. Just one base apart from a much larger clone, this may be a read error. V and J are TRBV27 and TRBJ2-2; D is possibly TRBD1 (6 bases). Deletions cut 8 bases from V and 1 base from J, with 8 bases between. This CDR3 contains 13 residues. Germline values: CDR1 MNHEY, CDR2 SMNVEV (reference sequence). CDR3 sequence (DNA): TGTGCCAGCTGCAGGGGGAACACCGGGGAGCTGTTTTTT. Amino acids: CASCRGNTGELFF.

This clonotype was counted at least ten times. J is TRBJ2-7 and V is TRBV10-3; possible D gene TRBD2, 5 bases. With 6 bases removed from V and 3 bases from J, the gap between germline ends came to 12 bases. The length of the CDR3 is 13 residues. The germline V gene has CDR1 ENHRY and CDR2 SYGVKD. The CDR3 DNA is TGTGCCATCAGGCCTAACGGGGTCTACGAGCAGTACTTC. Its translation: CAIRPNGVYEQYF.

The chain carries TRBV7-2 and TRBJ1-2; TRBD1 is a possible D gene (5 bases). Trimming shortened V by 4 bases and J by 7 bases, and 16 bases separated the two germline ends. Germline assignment: CDR1 SGHTA and CDR2 FQGNSA. The CDR3 runs 14 residues. The chain's CDR3 is CASSSGPTNLGYTF. The CDR3 DNA sequence: TGTGCCAGCAGCTCGGGACCGACTAATCTTGGCTACACCTTC.

The J gene is TRBJ2-5, the V gene TRBV28; D is uncertain. Between the trimmed V and J ends, which lost 6 bases and 4 bases, there was a span of 15 bases. CDR3 length: 14 residues. From germline, CDR1 is MDHEN and CDR2 SYDVKM. In DNA, the CDR3 is TGTGCCAGCAGAATGATGGGGTCGGGAGAGACCCAGTACTTC. Residues: CASRMMGSGETQYF.

The chain links TRBV4-3 to TRBJ2-7; D is ambiguous. The germline V gene encodes CDR1 LGHNA and CDR2 YSLEER. CDR3 length: 13 residues. V lost 0 bases, J lost 9 bases, and 12 bases lay in between. CDR3 nucleotides: TGCGCCAGCAGCCAAGATCTACAACCACGGCAGTACGTC. Translated: CASSQDLQPRQYV.

The chain employs TRBV11-2 and TRBJ2-2, with 8 bases aligning to TRBD2. Germline values: CDR1 SGHAT, CDR2 FQNNGV. The CDR3 loop spans 16 amino acids. V was pared by 7 bases and J by 7 bases, with 14 bases of the junction left unmatched. CDR3 residues: CASTGGVLGLYGELFF. The DNA of the CDR3 is TGTGCCAGCACCGGGGGGGTACTGGGGTTATACGGGGAGCTGTTTTTT.

There are many counts of this clonotype. CDR3 protein: CASSQGQGDYEQYF. In nucleotides, the CDR3 is TGCGCCAGCAGCCAAGGACAGGGAGATTACGAGCAGTACTTC. The rearrangement joins TRBV4-3 to TRBJ2-7, with TRBD1 matching 7 bases. Germline loops: CDR1 LGHNA, CDR2 YSLEER. This CDR3 contains 14 residues. After removal of 1 base from V and 4 bases from J, the junction contained 4 bases not matched to a gene.

The J gene is TRBJ1-4, the V gene TRBV29-1; no firm D call. V dropped 2 bases and J dropped 8 bases, with 12 bases sitting between them. The length of the CDR3 is 13 residues. Germline V gene sequence: CDR1 SQVTM, CDR2 ANQGSEA. CDR3 nucleotide sequence: TGCAGCGTTGAACTGGACTGGGGAGAAAAACTGTTTTTT. Translating it yields CSVELDWGEKLFF.